These T cell receptor beta chains were read from a single sample in a study of metastatic and nonmetastatic thyroid tumors. TCRdb used MiXCR to call clones anew from the PCR reads. The sample contains over 10,000 clones, about 27% of which appear only once. The sample taken for sequencing was tumor tissue. Receptor source: a female donor with papillary thyroid cancer or a benign thyroid nodule (not recorded which). Some clones in this sample may be carry-over from other donors' samples. The CDR3 runs from the conserved cysteine through the conserved F or W. The order of the fields is clone size, J gene, V gene, D gene, CDR3 DNA, CDR3 protein. A D gene is named only where the DNA matches it firmly. Size is stated for part of the rows, as once, few or many counts, or as a class when the clone is expanded.

abundance: -
j_gene: TRBJ1-2
v_gene: TRBV5-6
d_gene: -
CDR3nt: TGTGCCAGCAGCTTACAGGGAAGGAAACTAAACTATGGCTACACCTTC
CDR3aa: CASSLQGRKLNYGYTF

abundance: medium-sized
j_gene: TRBJ1-1
v_gene: TRBV2
d_gene: -
CDR3nt: TGTGCCATCACAGGGCCGGGGACTGAAGCTTTCTTT
CDR3aa: CAITGPGTEAFF

abundance: few
j_gene: TRBJ2-4
v_gene: TRBV6-2/TRBV6-3
d_gene: TRBD2
CDR3nt: TGTGCCAGCAGAACGGGGACTAGCGGGGATGGGAACATTCGATACTTC
CDR3aa: CASRTGTSGDGNIRYF

abundance: medium-sized
j_gene: TRBJ2-2
v_gene: TRBV27
d_gene: -
CDR3nt: TGTGCCAGCACTCCCAAGCGGACCGGGGAGCTGTTTTTT
CDR3aa: CASTPKRTGELFF

abundance: -
j_gene: TRBJ2-7
v_gene: TRBV28
d_gene: TRBD2
CDR3nt: TGTGCCAGCAGTTTAATTTCATCTGGGACTAGAAACGAGCAGTACTTC
CDR3aa: CASSLISSGTRNEQYF

abundance: -
j_gene: TRBJ2-5
v_gene: TRBV6-1
d_gene: -
CDR3nt: TGTGCCAGCAGTTCCCGGGGTGTAATCGTACTGGAGACCCAGTACTTC
CDR3aa: CASSSRGVIVLETQYF

abundance: -
j_gene: TRBJ2-1
v_gene: TRBV24-1
d_gene: -
CDR3nt: TGTGCCACCAGTGGGACTCTAATGGCAGGGATAACAAATGAGCAGTTCTTC
CDR3aa: CATSGTLMAGITNEQFF

abundance: many
j_gene: TRBJ2-6
v_gene: TRBV5-1
d_gene: -
CDR3nt: TGCGCCAGCAGCTCGGGGGAAACCTCTGGGGCCAACGTCCTGACTTTC
CDR3aa: CASSSGETSGANVLTF

abundance: medium-sized
j_gene: TRBJ2-1
v_gene: TRBV12-3/TRBV12-4
d_gene: TRBD2
CDR3nt: TGTGCCAGCAGTTTGCGGACTAGCTATGAGCAGTTCTTC
CDR3aa: CASSLRTSYEQFF

abundance: -
j_gene: TRBJ1-2
v_gene: TRBV25-1
d_gene: TRBD1
CDR3nt: TGTGCCAGCAGTGCCCGACAGGGGGCTAGGTATTGTTACACCTTC
CDR3aa: CASSARQGARYCYTF

abundance: -
j_gene: TRBJ2-7
v_gene: TRBV7-6
d_gene: -
CDR3nt: TGTGCCAGCAGCTCCGGTCCGAATTACGAGCAGTACTTC
CDR3aa: CASSSGPNYEQYF

abundance: medium-sized
j_gene: TRBJ2-1
v_gene: TRBV12-3/TRBV12-4
d_gene: -
CDR3nt: TGTGCCAGCAGTTTCAACCCTCGGGAGACGACAGGGTGGGTCTTC
CDR3aa: CASSFNPRETTGWVF

abundance: -
j_gene: TRBJ1-1
v_gene: TRBV11-3
d_gene: -
CDR3nt: TGTGCCAGCAGCGGCCGGGTTACGAACACTGAAGCTTTCTTT
CDR3aa: CASSGRVTNTEAFF

abundance: medium-sized
j_gene: TRBJ2-7
v_gene: TRBV10-3
d_gene: -
CDR3nt: TGTGCCATCAGTGAGAGGGTAGCCAGCTACGAGCAGTACTTC
CDR3aa: CAISERVASYEQYF

abundance: many
j_gene: TRBJ1-1
v_gene: TRBV9
d_gene: -
CDR3nt: TGTGCCAGCAGCGTCCTTACCCCGGGGGAAACTGAAGCTTTCTTT
CDR3aa: CASSVLTPGETEAFF

abundance: -
j_gene: TRBJ2-1
v_gene: TRBV11-2
d_gene: -
CDR3nt: TGTGCCAGCAGCTCCGGAGTGGAATACAATGAGCAGTTCTTC
CDR3aa: CASSSGVEYNEQFF

abundance: many
j_gene: TRBJ2-3
v_gene: TRBV5-1
d_gene: -
CDR3nt: TGCGCCAACAGCTTGGCCATAGATAGGACGGTACGCACAGATACGCAGTATTTT
CDR3aa: CANSLAIDRTVRTDTQYF

abundance: many
j_gene: TRBJ2-1
v_gene: TRBV7-2
d_gene: -
CDR3nt: TGTGCCAGCAGCTTAGCGGGACCAGAAAGCAATGAGCAGTTCTTC
CDR3aa: CASSLAGPESNEQFF

abundance: many
j_gene: TRBJ2-1
v_gene: TRBV4-2
d_gene: TRBD1
CDR3nt: TGTGCCAGCAGACCAGGGGGATCAAACAATGAGCAGTTCTTC
CDR3aa: CASRPGGSNNEQFF

abundance: large
j_gene: TRBJ2-7
v_gene: TRBV19
d_gene: -
CDR3nt: TGTGCCAGTAACCCCCCCGACAGGCCCCACGAGCAGTACTTC
CDR3aa: CASNPPDRPHEQYF

abundance: many
j_gene: TRBJ2-7
v_gene: TRBV5-5
d_gene: TRBD2
CDR3nt: TGTGCCAGCAGCCCCCTTAGCGGGAGGGACGAGCAGTACTTC
CDR3aa: CASSPLSGRDEQYF

abundance: many
j_gene: TRBJ1-1
v_gene: TRBV29-1
d_gene: -
CDR3nt: TGCAGCGTCTCATACTGGGGGAACACTGAAGCTTTCTTT
CDR3aa: CSVSYWGNTEAFF

abundance: few
j_gene: TRBJ2-7
v_gene: TRBV6-2/TRBV6-3
d_gene: -
CDR3nt: TGTGCCAGCAGTTACAATATAGACCTAACCTACGAGCAGTACTTC
CDR3aa: CASSYNIDLTYEQYF

abundance: many
j_gene: TRBJ1-5
v_gene: TRBV10-2
d_gene: -
CDR3nt: TGCGCCAGCAGCTTAGACGGAAATCAGCCCCAGCATTTT
CDR3aa: CASSLDGNQPQHF

abundance: medium-sized
j_gene: TRBJ1-4
v_gene: TRBV12-3/TRBV12-4
d_gene: TRBD1
CDR3nt: TGTGCCAGCAGTGAACGACAGGGGGCAACTAATGAAAAACTGTTTTTT
CDR3aa: CASSERQGATNEKLFF

abundance: many
j_gene: TRBJ2-5
v_gene: TRBV11-3
d_gene: TRBD2
CDR3nt: TGTGCCAGCAGCCGGAGACTAGCGGGAGTTGGGGAGACCCAGTACTTC
CDR3aa: CASSRRLAGVGETQYF

abundance: many
j_gene: TRBJ2-3
v_gene: TRBV15
d_gene: -
CDR3nt: TGTGCCACCAGCTCCCCTCTAACCGGGACGAGGGGAAGGAATACGCAGTATTTT
CDR3aa: CATSSPLTGTRGRNTQYF

abundance: -
j_gene: TRBJ1-3
v_gene: TRBV20-1
d_gene: TRBD1
CDR3nt: TGCAGTGCTAGAGACCCACGGACAGGGGGCTTCGACACCATATATTTT
CDR3aa: CSARDPRTGGFDTIYF

abundance: -
j_gene: TRBJ1-1
v_gene: TRBV12-5
d_gene: -
CDR3nt: TGTGCTAGTGGTTTCGGGGGGTCGGAAGCTTTCTTT
CDR3aa: CASGFGGSEAFF

abundance: few
j_gene: TRBJ2-1
v_gene: TRBV10-1
d_gene: -
CDR3nt: TGCGCCAGCAGTTCGGGGACAACTTACAATGAGCAGTTCTTC
CDR3aa: CASSSGTTYNEQFF

abundance: few
j_gene: TRBJ1-1
v_gene: TRBV15
d_gene: -
CDR3nt: TGTGCCACCAGCAGCCGGGACTCCATGAACACTGAAGCTTTCTTT
CDR3aa: CATSSRDSMNTEAFF

abundance: -
j_gene: TRBJ1-2
v_gene: TRBV2
d_gene: -
CDR3nt: TGTGCCAGTTTCCGGGACCACTATTCTGGCTACACCTTC
CDR3aa: CASFRDHYSGYTF

abundance: once
j_gene: TRBJ2-1
v_gene: TRBV11-2
d_gene: TRBD2
CDR3nt: TGTGCCAGCAGCCCAAAACTAGCGGGAGCCTACAATGAGCAGTTCTTC
CDR3aa: CASSPKLAGAYNEQFF

abundance: -
j_gene: TRBJ1-4
v_gene: TRBV5-1
d_gene: -
CDR3nt: TGCGCCAGCAGCTTGTCGCGGACAGTCTTTGCAACTAATGAAAAACTGTTTTTT
CDR3aa: CASSLSRTVFATNEKLFF

abundance: many
j_gene: TRBJ1-2
v_gene: TRBV4-2
d_gene: -
CDR3nt: TGTGCCAGCAGCCAAGAGGGGGCTGATGGCTACACCTTC
CDR3aa: CASSQEGADGYTF

abundance: -
j_gene: TRBJ1-3
v_gene: TRBV13
d_gene: TRBD1
CDR3nt: TGTGCCAGCAGCACCGGACAGGGCCGCTCTGGAAACACCATATATTTT
CDR3aa: CASSTGQGRSGNTIYF

abundance: few
j_gene: TRBJ1-2
v_gene: TRBV6-2/TRBV6-3
d_gene: -
CDR3nt: TGTGCCAGCAGTTCACCTAACTATGGCTACACCTTC
CDR3aa: CASSSPNYGYTF

abundance: few
j_gene: TRBJ2-2
v_gene: TRBV28
d_gene: -
CDR3nt: TGTGCCAGCAGTTTATTAAGCCCCTGTGCAGCCCACCTGGAGCTGTTTTTT
CDR3aa: CASSLLSPCAAHLELFF

abundance: many
j_gene: TRBJ2-1
v_gene: TRBV5-6
d_gene: -
CDR3nt: TGTGCCAGCAGCTTGGGGGCAGTGGGTGAGCAGTTCTTC
CDR3aa: CASSLGAVGEQFF

abundance: few
j_gene: TRBJ1-2
v_gene: TRBV12-3/TRBV12-4
d_gene: -
CDR3nt: TGTGCCAGCAGCTTAAGTCAGGGTAGCTATGGCTACACCTTC
CDR3aa: CASSLSQGSYGYTF

abundance: many
j_gene: TRBJ1-5
v_gene: TRBV6-5
d_gene: -
CDR3nt: TGTGCCAGCAGTTATAGGGGGGAGGGCAATCAGCCCCAGCATTTT
CDR3aa: CASSYRGEGNQPQHF

abundance: -
j_gene: TRBJ1-3
v_gene: TRBV6-1
d_gene: -
CDR3nt: TGTGCCAGCAGTGAAGAAGTAACGGGCAAGGGGCTAAACACCATATATTTT
CDR3aa: CASSEEVTGKGLNTIYF

abundance: -
j_gene: TRBJ2-5
v_gene: TRBV7-2
d_gene: TRBD2
CDR3nt: TGTGCCAGCAGCTCGGGGGGGACCGCGGCCCAGTACTTC
CDR3aa: CASSSGGTAAQYF

abundance: -
j_gene: TRBJ1-2
v_gene: TRBV20-1
d_gene: -
CDR3nt: TGCAGTGCGATTACCCAGAGAAGGATCTACACCTTC
CDR3aa: CSAITQRRIYTF

abundance: few
j_gene: TRBJ2-5
v_gene: TRBV28
d_gene: -
CDR3nt: TGTGCCAGCAGTTTACCGTCGGGGCTTGAGACCCAGTACTTC
CDR3aa: CASSLPSGLETQYF

abundance: many
j_gene: TRBJ2-1
v_gene: TRBV5-1
d_gene: TRBD2
CDR3nt: TGCGCCAGCAGCTTCGGAGGGACTAGTAACAATGAGCAGTTCTTC
CDR3aa: CASSFGGTSNNEQFF

abundance: -
j_gene: TRBJ1-6
v_gene: TRBV7-2
d_gene: -
CDR3nt: TGCGCCAGCAGCTTAGACCACCGATCACCCCTCCACTTT
CDR3aa: CASSLDHRSPLHF

abundance: few
j_gene: TRBJ2-3
v_gene: TRBV27
d_gene: TRBD2
CDR3nt: TGTGCCAGCAGTCCCCGACTAGCGGGTGTCACAGATACGCACTATTTT
CDR3aa: CASSPRLAGVTDTHYF